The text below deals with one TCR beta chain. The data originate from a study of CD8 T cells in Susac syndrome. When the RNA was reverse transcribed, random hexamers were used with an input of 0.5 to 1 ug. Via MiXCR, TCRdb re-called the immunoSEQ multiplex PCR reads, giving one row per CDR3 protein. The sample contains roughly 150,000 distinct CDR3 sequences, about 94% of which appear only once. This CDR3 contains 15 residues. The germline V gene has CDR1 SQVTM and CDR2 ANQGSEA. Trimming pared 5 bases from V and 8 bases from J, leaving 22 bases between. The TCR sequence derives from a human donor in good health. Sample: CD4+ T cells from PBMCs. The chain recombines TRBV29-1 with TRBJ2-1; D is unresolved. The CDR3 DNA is TGCAGCGTTTCCGTGTGGGGTTCCTATCTAGATGAGCAGTTCTTC. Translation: CSVSVWGSYLDEQFF.